Here is one T cell receptor beta chain with its context. This sample was taken from a study of blood T cell repertoires in COVID-19. Study at large: Collection of acute and convalescent COVID-19 samples took place in the United States, Italy and Spain.

Profiling relied on immunoSEQ multiplex PCR, and the TCRdb table lists in-frame clones only, not all of them. This sample has roughly 140,000 clones; over 70% occur once, and the top ten carry under 0.75%. V was clipped by 3 bases and J by 4 bases, with 18 bases between them. Germline CDR1 and CDR2: LNHDA and SQIVND (reference sequence). This CDR3 has 16 amino acids. The V gene is TRBV19, the J gene TRBJ2-5; the D gene is possibly TRBD1 (6 bases). The receptor was derived from a man aged 60-69 years with acute or convalescent COVID-19. Sequencing input: peripheral blood. The CDR3 DNA sequence: TGTGCCAGTAGTATGGCAGGGGCTCCTACCGGAGAGACCCAGTACTTC. As protein: CASSMAGAPTGETQYF.